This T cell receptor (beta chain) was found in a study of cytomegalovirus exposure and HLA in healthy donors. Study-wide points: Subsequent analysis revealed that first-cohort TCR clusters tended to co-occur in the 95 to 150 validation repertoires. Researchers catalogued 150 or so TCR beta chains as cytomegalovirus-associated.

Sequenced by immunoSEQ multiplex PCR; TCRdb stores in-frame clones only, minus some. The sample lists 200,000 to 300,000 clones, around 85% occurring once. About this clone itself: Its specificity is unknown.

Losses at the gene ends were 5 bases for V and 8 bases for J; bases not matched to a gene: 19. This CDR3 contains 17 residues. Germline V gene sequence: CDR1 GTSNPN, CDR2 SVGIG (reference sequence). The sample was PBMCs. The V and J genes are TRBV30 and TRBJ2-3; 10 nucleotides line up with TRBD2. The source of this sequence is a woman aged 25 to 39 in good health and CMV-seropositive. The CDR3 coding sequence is TGTGCCTGGGGTTCCCTCTTTGGTCTAGCGGGAGACGGTACGCAGTATTTT. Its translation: CAWGSLFGLAGDGTQYF. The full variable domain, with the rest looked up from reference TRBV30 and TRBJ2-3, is SQTIHQWPATLVQPVGSPLSLECTVEGTSNPNLYWYRQAAGRGLQLLFYSVGIGQISSEVPQNLSASRPQDRQFILSSKKLLLSDSGFYLCAWGSLFGLAGDGTQYFGPGTRLTVL.